Each of the 16 T cell receptor beta chains below was sequenced from the same sample in a study of OX40 agonist ivuxolimab in advanced cancers. Here immunoSEQ multiplex PCR was the method, and the copy in TCRdb shows in-frame clones only, minus some. The data contain 30,000 to 45,000 clones, 82% of them seen just once; the ten biggest clones take up under 2%. Sample: CD4+ or CD8+ T cells sorted from blood, taken in a trial of the OX40 agonist ivuxolimab. Receptors originate from an adult with an advanced solid tumor such as melanoma, head and neck, liver or kidney cancer.

The rearrangement joins TRBV7-8 to TRBJ2-7, with 9 bases fitting TRBD2. J gave up 7 bases and V 4 bases, and 11 bases lay outside the gene matches. CDR3 length equals 15 residues. Germline values: CDR1 SGHVS, CDR2 FQNEAQ. CDR3 sequence (DNA): TGTGCCAGCAGCTCATTAGTAGCGGGAGTGGGAGAGCAGTACTTC. Protein: CASSSLVAGVGEQYF.

The rearrangement joins TRBV19 to TRBJ1-1; D unresolved. Germline CDR1 reads LNHDA; CDR2 reads SQIVND (reference sequence). The CDR3 runs 16 residues. The germline V and J ends were trimmed by 5 bases and 1 base, with 17 bases remaining between them. The CDR3 reads CASSPPLTRENTEAFF. As DNA, the CDR3 is TGTGCCAGTAGTCCCCCCTTGACTAGGGAGAACACTGAAGCTTTCTTT.

The chain joins TRBV7-6 to TRBJ1-2; D gene unclear. From germline, CDR1 is SGHVS and CDR2 FNYEAQ. This CDR3 comprises 15 residues. Trimming removed 1 base at V and 4 bases at J, with 13 bases between. The CDR3 DNA reads TGTGCCAGCAGCTTAGGTACCCAGGTACCCTATGGCTACACCTTC. This codes for CASSLGTQVPYGYTF.

The chain combines TRBV5-1 with TRBJ1-2, with D perhaps TRBD1 (6 bases). This CDR3 has 12 residues. Per the germline V gene, CDR1 is SGHRS and CDR2 is YFSETQ. V was shortened by 0 bases and J by 8 bases, with 8 bases between the two germline ends. The CDR3 protein is CASSLGGRGYTF. The CDR3 region has the DNA TGCGCCAGCAGCTTGGGGGGGCGAGGCTACACCTTC.

The gene calls are TRBV4-1 and TRBJ1-3, with 9 bases aligning to TRBD1. The ends lost 0 bases at V and 4 bases at J; junction bases unmatched: 13. The germline V gene has CDR1 MGHRA and CDR2 YSYEKL. This CDR3 comprises 19 residues. This chain's CDR3 is CASSQDLRTGVHSGNTIYF. For the CDR3, the DNA is TGCGCCAGCAGCCAAGATCTAAGGACAGGGGTTCATAGCGGAAACACCATATATTTT.

This clone was seen a single time. The chain couples TRBV2 to TRBJ2-1; D gene unclear. This CDR3 is 14 amino acids long. The germline V gene has CDR1 SNHLY and CDR2 FYNNEI. Trimming took off 0 bases at V and 3 bases at J, with 6 bases between the two ends. The CDR3 sequence: CASSEAWGYNEQFF. Here the CDR3 DNA reads TGTGCCAGCAGTGAAGCTTGGGGCTACAATGAGCAGTTCTTC. The full variable domain, in which reference TRBV2 and TRBJ2-1 provide the parts outside the CDR3, is EPEVTQTPSHQVTQMGQEVILRCVPISNHLYFYWYRQILGQKVEFLVSFYNNEISEKSEIFDDQFSVERPDGSNFTLKIRSTKLEDSAMYFCASSEAWGYNEQFFGPGTRLTVL.

The J gene is TRBJ1-2, the V gene TRBV4-1, with TRBD1 as a possible D gene (5 bases). This CDR3 is 14 amino acids long. Trimming removed 1 base from V and 7 bases from J, with 13 bases in between. Germline V gene lookup returns CDR1 MGHRA and CDR2 YSYEKL. As DNA, the CDR3 is TGCGCCAGCAGCCAAGGAGGGGAAGGTTTTGGCTACACCTTC. Residues: CASSQGGEGFGYTF.

V gene TRBV6-5 combines with J gene TRBJ1-3; D ambiguous. The CDR3 runs 15 residues. Germline values: CDR1 MNHEY, CDR2 SVGAGI. V lost 5 bases and J lost 1, with 12 bases in between. The CDR3 nucleotides are TGTGCCAGCAGTAGCCGTAGCGTTTCTGGAAACACCATATATTTT. It translates to CASSSRSVSGNTIYF.

This clone came up a few times. The chain recombines TRBV20-1 with TRBJ2-3, with a tentative D call TRBD2 (6 bases). This CDR3 has 10 residues. Germline CDR1 DFQATT, CDR2 SNEGSKA (reference sequence). V was clipped by 5 bases and J by 14 bases, with 14 bases between them. In DNA form, the CDR3 reads TGCAGTGCTGGGGAGGTTCTGGGGTATTTT. Protein sequence: CSAGEVLGYF.

The chain recombines TRBV7-2 with TRBJ1-1; TRBD1 might be the D (5 bases). CDR3 size: 16 residues. With 5 bases removed from V and 4 bases from J, the gap between germline ends came to 20 bases. CDR1 and CDR2 from the germline V gene are SGHTA and FQGNSA. The CDR3 DNA is TGTGCCAGCAGCCCCCAGCCCCCCGGGAGGGGCACTGAAGCTTTCTTT. This sequence encodes CASSPQPPGRGTEAFF.

V gene TRBV19 combines with J gene TRBJ2-7; D is uncertain. The CDR3 runs to 14 residues. Trimming stripped 7 bases from V and 6 bases from J, with 19 bases between. Germline loops: CDR1 LNHDA, CDR2 SQIVND (reference sequence). The CDR3 DNA reads as TGTGCCAGTAAGCTCGGCCTCTCGTCGGGCGAGCAGTACTTC. It translates to CASKLGLSSGEQYF.

The V gene is TRBV27, the J gene TRBJ2-1; 7 nucleotides align to TRBD1. This CDR3 has 15 residues. Trimming cost V 5 bases and J 0 bases; bases outside gene matches: 4. Germline CDR1 reads MNHEY; CDR2 reads SMNVEV (reference sequence). The DNA of the CDR3 is TGTGCCAGCAGTCCCGACAGGGACTCCTACAATGAGCAGTTCTTC. Residues: CASSPDRDSYNEQFF.

This clone was picked up one time. V usage is TRBV11-2 and J usage is TRBJ2-2, with D maybe TRBD1 (5 bases). The CDR3 sequence is 14 residues long. CDR1 is SGHAT, CDR2 FQNNGV, per germline. Trimming cost V 3 bases and J 7 bases, with 12 bases left between them. The CDR3 DNA is TGTGCCAGCAGCTTCCGAACAGACAGCGGGGAGCTGTTTTTT. This translates into CASSFRTDSGELFF.

The V call is TRBV18, the J call TRBJ2-5; 7 bases agree with TRBD1. Germline trimming cut 2 bases from V and 4 bases from J; bases unmatched to any gene: 4. Germline CDR1 and CDR2: KGHSH and LQKENI. The CDR3 covers 14 residues. The CDR3 protein is CASSPRSGGETQYF. CDR3 coding DNA: TGTGCCAGCTCACCAAGGTCAGGGGGAGAGACCCAGTACTTC.

This clone has a handful of counts. V is TRBV5-1 and J is TRBJ2-1; D is undetermined. The V end lost 3 bases, the J end lost 5 bases, and 3 bases lay between the germline ends. This CDR3 is built from 11 residues. Looked up from germline, CDR1 is SGHRS and CDR2 is YFSETQ. The CDR3 region has the DNA TGCGCCAGCAGCTCACACAATGAGCAGTTCTTC. This codes for CASSSHNEQFF.

V gene TRBV9 combines with J gene TRBJ2-1; D ambiguous. The V gene lost 0 bases and the J gene lost 5 bases, with 9 bases spanning the gap. Per germline, CDR1 SGDLS and CDR2 YYNGEE. The CDR3 covers 14 residues. DNA for the CDR3: TGTGCCAGCAGCGTAGGTACCTGGGACAATGAGCAGTTCTTC. Translation: CASSVGTWDNEQFF.